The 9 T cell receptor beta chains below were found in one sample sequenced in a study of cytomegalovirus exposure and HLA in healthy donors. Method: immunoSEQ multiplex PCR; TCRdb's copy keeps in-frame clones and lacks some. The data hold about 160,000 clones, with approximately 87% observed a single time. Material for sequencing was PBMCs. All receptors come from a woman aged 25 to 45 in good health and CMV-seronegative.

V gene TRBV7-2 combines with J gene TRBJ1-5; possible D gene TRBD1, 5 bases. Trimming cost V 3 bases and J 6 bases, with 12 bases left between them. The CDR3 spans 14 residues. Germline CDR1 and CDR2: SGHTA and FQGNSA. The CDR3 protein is CASSLGPGGQPQHF. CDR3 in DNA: TGTGCCAGCAGCTTGGGACCCGGAGGTCAGCCCCAGCATTTT.

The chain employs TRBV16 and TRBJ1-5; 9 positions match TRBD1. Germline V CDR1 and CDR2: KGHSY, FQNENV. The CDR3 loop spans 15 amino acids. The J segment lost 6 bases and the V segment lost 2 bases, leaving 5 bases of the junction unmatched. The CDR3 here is CASSQTGTGSQPQHF. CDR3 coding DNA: TGTGCCAGCAGCCAAACCGGGACAGGGAGTCAGCCCCAGCATTTT.

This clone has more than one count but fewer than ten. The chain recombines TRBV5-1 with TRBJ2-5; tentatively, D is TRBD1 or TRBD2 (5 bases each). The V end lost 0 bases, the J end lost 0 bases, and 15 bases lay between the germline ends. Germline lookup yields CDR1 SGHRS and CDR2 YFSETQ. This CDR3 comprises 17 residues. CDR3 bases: TGCGCCAGCAGCTTGGCCCTTCTCGGGGCGTACCAAGAGACCCAGTACTTC. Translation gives CASSLALLGAYQETQYF. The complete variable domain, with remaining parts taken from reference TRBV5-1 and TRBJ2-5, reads KAGVTQTPRYLIKTRGQQVTLSCSPISGHRSVSWYQQTPGQGLQFLFEYFSETQRNKGNFPGRFSGRQFSNSRSEMNVSTLELGDSALYLCASSLALLGAYQETQYFGPGTRLLVL.

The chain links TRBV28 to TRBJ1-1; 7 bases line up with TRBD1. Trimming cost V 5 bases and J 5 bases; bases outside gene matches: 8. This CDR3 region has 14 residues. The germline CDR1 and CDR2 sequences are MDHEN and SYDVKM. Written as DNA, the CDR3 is TGTGCCAGCAGTCCAATCAGGGGGGCTACTGAAGCTTTCTTT. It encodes CASSPIRGATEAFF. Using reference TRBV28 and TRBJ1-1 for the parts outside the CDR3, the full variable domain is DVKVTQSSRYLVKRTGEKVFLECVQDMDHENMFWYRQDPGLGLRLIYFSYDVKMKEKGDIPEGYSVSREKKERFSLILESASTNQTSMYLCASSPIRGATEAFFGQGTRLTVV.

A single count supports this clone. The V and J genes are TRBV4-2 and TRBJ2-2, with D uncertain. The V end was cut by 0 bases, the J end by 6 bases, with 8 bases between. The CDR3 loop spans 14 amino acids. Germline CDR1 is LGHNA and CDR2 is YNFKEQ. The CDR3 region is CASSQDRISGELFF. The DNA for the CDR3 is TGTGCCAGCAGCCAAGATCGTATATCCGGGGAGCTGTTTTTT.

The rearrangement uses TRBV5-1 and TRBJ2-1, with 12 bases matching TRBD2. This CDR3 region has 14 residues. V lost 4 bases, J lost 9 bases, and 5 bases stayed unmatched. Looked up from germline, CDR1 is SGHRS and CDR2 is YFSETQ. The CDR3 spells CASSPEGLAGEQFF. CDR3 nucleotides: TGCGCCAGCAGCCCCGAGGGACTAGCGGGTGAGCAGTTCTTC.

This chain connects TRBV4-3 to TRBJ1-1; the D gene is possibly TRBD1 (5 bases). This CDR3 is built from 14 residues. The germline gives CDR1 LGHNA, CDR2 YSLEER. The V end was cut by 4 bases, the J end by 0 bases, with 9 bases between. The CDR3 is CASSPGTMNTEAFF. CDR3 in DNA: TGCGCCAGCAGCCCAGGGACCATGAACACTGAAGCTTTCTTT.

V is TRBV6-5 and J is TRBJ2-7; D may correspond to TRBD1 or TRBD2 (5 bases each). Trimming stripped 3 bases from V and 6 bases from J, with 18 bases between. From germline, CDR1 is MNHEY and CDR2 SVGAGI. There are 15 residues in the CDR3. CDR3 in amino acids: CASSYAEDPGAEQYF. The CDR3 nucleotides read TGTGCCAGCAGTTATGCTGAGGACCCCGGGGCCGAGCAGTACTTC.

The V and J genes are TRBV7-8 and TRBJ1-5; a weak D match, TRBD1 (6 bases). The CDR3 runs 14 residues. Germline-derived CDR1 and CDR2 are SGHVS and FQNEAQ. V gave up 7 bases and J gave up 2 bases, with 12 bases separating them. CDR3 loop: CASTLTGRNQPQHF. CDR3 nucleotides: TGTGCCAGCACCCTTACAGGGCGCAATCAGCCCCAGCATTTT.